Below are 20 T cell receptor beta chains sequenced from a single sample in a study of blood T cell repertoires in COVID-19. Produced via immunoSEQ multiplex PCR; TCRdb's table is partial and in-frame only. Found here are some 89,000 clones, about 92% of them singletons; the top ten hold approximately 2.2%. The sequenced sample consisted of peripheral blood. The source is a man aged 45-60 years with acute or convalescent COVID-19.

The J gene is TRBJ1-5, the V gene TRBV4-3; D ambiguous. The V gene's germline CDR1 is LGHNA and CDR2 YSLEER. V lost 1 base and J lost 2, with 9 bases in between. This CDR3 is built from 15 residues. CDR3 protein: CASSQGRVGNQPQHF. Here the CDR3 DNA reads TGCGCCAGCAGCCAAGGGCGGGTAGGCAATCAGCCCCAGCATTTT.

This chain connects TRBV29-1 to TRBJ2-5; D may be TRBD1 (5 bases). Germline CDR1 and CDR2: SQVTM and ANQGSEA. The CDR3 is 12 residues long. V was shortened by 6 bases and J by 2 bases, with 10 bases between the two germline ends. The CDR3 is CSVADNQETQYF. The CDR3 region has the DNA TGCAGCGTGGCGGACAATCAAGAGACCCAGTACTTC.

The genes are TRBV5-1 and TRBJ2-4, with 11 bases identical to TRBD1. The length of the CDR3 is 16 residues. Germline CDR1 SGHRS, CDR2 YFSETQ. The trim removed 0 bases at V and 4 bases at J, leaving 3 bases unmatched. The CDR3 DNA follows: TGCGCCAGCAGCTTGGAGGGACAGGGGGTAAAAAACATTCAGTACTTC. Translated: CASSLEGQGVKNIQYF.

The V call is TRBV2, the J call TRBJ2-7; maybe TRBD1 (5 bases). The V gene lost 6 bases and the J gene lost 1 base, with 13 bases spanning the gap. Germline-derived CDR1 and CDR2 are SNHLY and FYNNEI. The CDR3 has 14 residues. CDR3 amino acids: CASRLQGSSYEQYV. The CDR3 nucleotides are TGTGCCAGCAGGCTTCAGGGATCGTCCTACGAGCAGTACGTC.

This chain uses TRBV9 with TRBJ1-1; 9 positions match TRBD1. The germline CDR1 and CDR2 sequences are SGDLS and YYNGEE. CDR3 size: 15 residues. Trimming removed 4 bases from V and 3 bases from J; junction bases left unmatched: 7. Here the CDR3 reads CASSTEQGAYTEAFF. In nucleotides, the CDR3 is TGTGCCAGCAGCACAGAACAGGGGGCGTACACTGAAGCTTTCTTT. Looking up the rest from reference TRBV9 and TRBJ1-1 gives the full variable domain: DSGVTQTPKHLITATGQRVTLRCSPRSGDLSVYWYQQSLDQGLQFLIQYYNGEERAKGNILERFSAQQFPDLHSELNLSSLELGDSALYFCASSTEQGAYTEAFFGQGTRLTVV.

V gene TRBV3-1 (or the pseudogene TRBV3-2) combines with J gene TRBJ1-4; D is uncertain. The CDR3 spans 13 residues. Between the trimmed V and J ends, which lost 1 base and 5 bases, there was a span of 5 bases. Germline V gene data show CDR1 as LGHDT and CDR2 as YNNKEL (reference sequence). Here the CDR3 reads CASSQGENEKLFF. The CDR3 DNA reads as TGTGCCAGCAGCCAAGGCGAGAATGAAAAACTGTTTTTT.

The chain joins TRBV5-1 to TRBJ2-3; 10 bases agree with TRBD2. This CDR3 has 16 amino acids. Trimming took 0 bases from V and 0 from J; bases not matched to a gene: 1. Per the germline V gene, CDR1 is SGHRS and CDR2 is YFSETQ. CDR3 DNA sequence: TGCGCCAGCAGCTTGGGAGCGGGGGGGAGCACAGATACGCAGTATTTT. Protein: CASSLGAGGSTDTQYF.

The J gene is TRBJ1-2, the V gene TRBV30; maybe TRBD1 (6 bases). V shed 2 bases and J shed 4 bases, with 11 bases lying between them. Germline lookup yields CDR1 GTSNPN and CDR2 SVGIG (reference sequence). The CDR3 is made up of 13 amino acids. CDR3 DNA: TGTGCCTGGAGTAAACAGGGTACCTATGGCTACACCTTC. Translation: CAWSKQGTYGYTF.

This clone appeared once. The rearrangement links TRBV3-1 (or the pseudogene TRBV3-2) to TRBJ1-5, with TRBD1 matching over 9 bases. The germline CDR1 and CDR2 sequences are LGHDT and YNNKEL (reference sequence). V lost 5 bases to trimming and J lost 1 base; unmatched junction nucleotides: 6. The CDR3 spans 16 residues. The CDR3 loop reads CASSAAGQGSNQPQHF. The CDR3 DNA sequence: TGTGCCAGCAGCGCTGCGGGACAGGGAAGCAATCAGCCCCAGCATTTT.

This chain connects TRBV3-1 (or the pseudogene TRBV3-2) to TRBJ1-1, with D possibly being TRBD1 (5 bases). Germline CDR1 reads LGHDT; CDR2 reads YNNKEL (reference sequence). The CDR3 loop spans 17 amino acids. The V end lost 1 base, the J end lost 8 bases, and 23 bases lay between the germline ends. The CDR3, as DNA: TGTGCCAGCAGCCAAGGGCGGTCAGGGACTTCCTCATTCGAAGCTTTCTTT. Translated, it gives CASSQGRSGTSSFEAFF.

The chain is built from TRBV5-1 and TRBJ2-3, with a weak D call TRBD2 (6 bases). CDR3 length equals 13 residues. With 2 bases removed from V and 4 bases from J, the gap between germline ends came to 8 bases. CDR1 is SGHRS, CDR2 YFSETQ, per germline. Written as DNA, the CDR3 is TGCGCCAGCAGCTTAGCGGGCTCAGATACGCAGTATTTT. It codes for CASSLAGSDTQYF.

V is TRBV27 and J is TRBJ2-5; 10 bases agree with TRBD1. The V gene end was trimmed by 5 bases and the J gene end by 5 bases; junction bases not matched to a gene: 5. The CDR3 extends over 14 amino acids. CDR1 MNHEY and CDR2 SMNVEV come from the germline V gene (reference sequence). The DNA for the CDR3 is TGTGCCAGCAGTCCCGACAGGGGGCAGGAGACCCAGTACTTC. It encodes CASSPDRGQETQYF.

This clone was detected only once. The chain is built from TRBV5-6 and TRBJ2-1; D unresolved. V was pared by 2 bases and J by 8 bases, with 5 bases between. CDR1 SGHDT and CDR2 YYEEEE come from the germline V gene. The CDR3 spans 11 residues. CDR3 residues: CASSFSHEQFF. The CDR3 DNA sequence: TGTGCCAGCAGCTTCAGTCATGAGCAGTTCTTC.

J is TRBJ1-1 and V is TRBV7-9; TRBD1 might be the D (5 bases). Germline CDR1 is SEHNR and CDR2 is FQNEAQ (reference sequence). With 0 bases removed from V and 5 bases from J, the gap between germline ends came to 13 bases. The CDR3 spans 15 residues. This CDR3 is CASSLALGAVTEAFF. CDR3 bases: TGTGCCAGCAGCTTAGCTCTAGGGGCGGTTACTGAAGCTTTCTTT.

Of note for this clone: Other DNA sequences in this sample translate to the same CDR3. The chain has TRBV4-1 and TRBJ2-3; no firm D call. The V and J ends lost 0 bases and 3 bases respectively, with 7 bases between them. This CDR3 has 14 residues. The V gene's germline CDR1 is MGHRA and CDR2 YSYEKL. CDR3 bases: TGCGCCAGCAGCCAAGAATCTCCGACAGATACGCAGTATTTT. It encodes CASSQESPTDTQYF.

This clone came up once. CDR3 sequence reads: CASTKEGGSGQPQHF. CDR3 in DNA: TGTGCCAGCACCAAAGAGGGGGGGAGTGGTCAGCCCCAGCATTTT. V gene TRBV6-5 combines with J gene TRBJ1-5; maybe TRBD1 (6 bases). The ends were cut back, 7 bases at V and 6 bases at J, with 19 bases in the middle. The CDR3 spans 15 residues. Germline V gives CDR1 MNHEY, CDR2 SVGAGI.

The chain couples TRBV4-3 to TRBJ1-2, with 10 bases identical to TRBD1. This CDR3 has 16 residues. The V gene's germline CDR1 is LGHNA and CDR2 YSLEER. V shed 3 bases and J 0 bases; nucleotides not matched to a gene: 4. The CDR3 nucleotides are TGCGCCAGCAGCCACGGACAGGGGGACGCTAACTATGGCTACACCTTC. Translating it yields CASSHGQGDANYGYTF.

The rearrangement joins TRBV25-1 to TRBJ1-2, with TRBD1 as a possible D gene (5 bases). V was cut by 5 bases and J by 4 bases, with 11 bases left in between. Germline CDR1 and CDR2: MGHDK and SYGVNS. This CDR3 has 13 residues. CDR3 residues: CASSIQGGYGYTF. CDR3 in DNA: TGTGCCAGCAGTATCCAGGGAGGCTATGGCTACACCTTC.

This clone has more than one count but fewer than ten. The CDR3 DNA sequence: TGTGCCACCAGCAGAGACAGGGGGAATTACAATGAGCAGTTCTTC. As protein: CATSRDRGNYNEQFF. V usage is TRBV15 and J usage is TRBJ2-1; the match to TRBD1 covers 7 bases. Germline lookup yields CDR1 LNHNV and CDR2 YYDKDF (reference sequence). The CDR3 covers 15 residues. V lost 0 bases to trimming and J lost 4 bases; unmatched junction nucleotides: 3. Variable domain in full (rest from reference TRBV15 and TRBJ2-1): DAMVIQNPRYQVTQFGKPVTLSCSQTLNHNVMYWYQQKSSQAPKLLFHYYDKDFNNEADTPDNFQSRRPNTSFCFLDIRSPGLGDTAMYLCATSRDRGNYNEQFFGPGTRLTVL.

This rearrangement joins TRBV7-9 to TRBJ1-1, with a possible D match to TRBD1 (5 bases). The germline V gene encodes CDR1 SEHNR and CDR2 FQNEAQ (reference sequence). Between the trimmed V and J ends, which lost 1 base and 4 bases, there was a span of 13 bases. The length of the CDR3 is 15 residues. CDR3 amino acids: CASSLGQGMGTEAFF. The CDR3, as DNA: TGTGCCAGCAGCTTAGGTCAGGGTATGGGCACTGAAGCTTTCTTT.